The TCR beta chain under discussion was sequenced for a study of T-cell reconstitution after alpha-beta-depleted transplantation in children. Overall study results and limits: The origin of alpha-beta T cells about two months after transplant was reportedly several hundred expanded graft clones. Most T-cell counts and diversity one year after the transplant came from T cells that were newly produced.

This clonotype was picked up a small number of times. The antigen remains unidentified. For TCRbeta, the library was prepared with unique molecular identifiers. TCRdb redid the calling of the PCR reads with MiXCR, one entry per CDR3 protein. The table records hundreds of thousands of distinct CDR3 sequences, roughly 13% of them present only once. The specimen comprised PBMCs, mostly from graft donor cells, sampled 360 days after TCRalphabeta/CD19-depleted stem cell transplant. This receptor was taken from a male patient under 18 who had a stem cell transplant for acute myeloid leukemia, so the T cells may come from the graft donor.

The CDR3 loop reads CASSQDFFLGRPSSYNEQFF. CDR3 sequence (DNA): TGCGCCAGCAGCCAAGATTTTTTTCTGGGGCGGCCGAGCTCCTACAATGAGCAGTTCTTC. The V gene is TRBV4-3, the J gene TRBJ2-1; TRBD1 is a possible D gene (5 bases). The germline V gene encodes CDR1 LGHNA and CDR2 YSLEER. The CDR3 spans 20 residues. Trimming pared 0 bases from V and 0 bases from J, leaving 21 bases between.